These 10 T cell receptor beta chains were sequenced from one sample in a study of T-cell memory formation after mild COVID-19. TCRdb re-called the 5' RACE reads through MiXCR, storing one row per CDR3 protein. This repertoire shows about 350,000 distinct CDR3 sequences, roughly an eighth found once; its top ten account for about a fifth. Specimen: PBMCs or a T cell subset sorted from them (not recorded which). The origin of the receptors is a man between 18 and 29 years old who had mild COVID-19 (a few samples of this study predate the infection). Cell type and time point are not known.

This clonotype was observed at least ten times. CDR3: CATRSRVGAEAFF. CDR3 coding DNA: TGTGCCACCAGGTCGCGGGTAGGGGCTGAAGCTTTCTTT. The rearrangement joins TRBV24-1 to TRBJ1-1, with D possibly TRBD1 on 5 matching bases. CDR1 is KGHDR and CDR2 is SFDVKD in the germline V gene. The V and J ends lost 7 bases and 6 bases respectively, with 14 bases between them. The CDR3 has 13 residues.

The chain links TRBV7-3 to TRBJ2-2; D remains unclear. Germline CDR1 SGHTA, CDR2 FQGTGA. V lost 5 bases to trimming and J lost 6 bases, with 10 bases between them. CDR3 length: 13 residues. CDR3 sequence: CASSAPEAGELFF. Written as DNA, the CDR3 is TGTGCCAGCAGCGCTCCGGAAGCCGGGGAGCTGTTTTTT.

This clonotype occurred a few times. The V and J genes are TRBV7-6 and TRBJ2-3; 10 bases agree with TRBD2. J gave up 6 bases and V 3 bases, and 9 bases lay outside the gene matches. This CDR3 has 16 amino acids. The germline V gene has CDR1 SGHVS and CDR2 FNYEAQ. Written as DNA, the CDR3 is TGTGCCAGCAGCTTGGTTGCAGCGGGGGGGCCGGATACGCAGTATTTT. Its translation: CASSLVAAGGPDTQYF.

The chain combines TRBV12-3 or TRBV12-4 with TRBJ2-3; no definite D call. The CDR3 has 11 residues. V was pared by 5 bases and J by 7 bases, with 7 bases between. CDR3 bases: TGTGCCAGCAGTCCCGATAATACGCAGTATTTT. It codes for CASSPDNTQYF.

This clonotype was found a few times. The V gene is TRBV9, the J gene TRBJ2-7; 8 bases fit TRBD1. Losses at the gene ends were 3 bases for V and 2 bases for J; bases not matched to a gene: 4. The CDR3 is made up of 14 amino acids. The germline V gene has CDR1 SGDLS and CDR2 YYNGEE. The CDR3 protein is CASSAEDRAYEQYV. Written as DNA, the CDR3 is TGTGCCAGCAGCGCGGAGGACAGGGCCTACGAGCAGTACGTC.

This clonotype was seen more than once but under ten times. The genes are TRBV20-1 and TRBJ1-3; no clear D. This CDR3 is built from 14 residues. Germline V gene sequence: CDR1 DFQATT, CDR2 SNEGSKA (reference sequence). V lost 0 bases and J lost 0, with 6 bases in between. This CDR3 is CSARDPNSGNTIYF. As DNA, the CDR3 is TGCAGTGCTAGAGATCCGAACTCTGGAAACACCATATATTTT.

In its sample, this clonotype was seen a few times. The V call is TRBV7-9, the J call TRBJ1-5, with D maybe TRBD1 (5 bases). Trimming stripped 3 bases from V and 7 bases from J, with 13 bases between. CDR3 length equals 14 residues. Germline lookup yields CDR1 SEHNR and CDR2 FQNEAQ (reference sequence). The CDR3 nucleotides are TGTGCCAGCAGCTTCGGTGGGACGAAGCAGCCCCAGCATTTT. This gives the protein CASSFGGTKQPQHF.

This rearrangement joins TRBV18 to TRBJ2-3; 9 bases match TRBD2. The junction had 2 bases not matched to a gene; V was cut back by 2 bases and J by 2 bases. Germline assignment: CDR1 KGHSH and CDR2 LQKENI. The CDR3 has 15 amino acids. CDR3 loop: CASSPAGGHTDTQYF. The CDR3 DNA sequence: TGTGCCAGCTCACCAGCGGGGGGGCACACAGATACGCAGTATTTT.

This clonotype has just a few counts. The V call is TRBV6-6, the J call TRBJ2-3, with D possibly being TRBD1 or TRBD2 (5 bases each). Germline CDR1 reads MNHNY; CDR2 reads SVGAGI (reference sequence). This CDR3 region has 13 residues. Trimming pared 8 bases from V and 0 bases from J, leaving 9 bases between. The CDR3 nucleotides read TGTGCCAGCGTGGGACCGAGCACAGATACGCAGTATTTT. The encoded protein is CASVGPSTDTQYF.

J is TRBJ2-3 and V is TRBV13, with D perhaps TRBD1 (5 bases). The CDR3 runs 12 residues. The V and J ends lost 6 bases and 6 bases respectively, with 10 bases between them. CDR1 and CDR2 from the germline V gene are PRHDT and FYEKMQ (reference sequence). The CDR3 DNA reads TGTGCCAGCAGTGAAGCAGGGGATACGCAGTATTTT. Its translation is CASSEAGDTQYF.